This T cell receptor (beta chain) was documented in a study of shared clonotypes between healthy human individuals. Study-wide findings and caveats: It was the non-shared clonotypes that had lower generation probabilities than clonotypes shared by all four donors.

Terminally differentiated effector memory CD45RA+ cells were excluded by CCR7 positive selection of CD45RO-negative cells. Only Caucasian adults living in Nashville, Tennessee made up the donor group. The method was immunoSEQ multiplex PCR; TCRdb's version includes in-frame clones alone and lacks a portion of them. The repertoire includes 800,000 or so clones, about 96% of them detected once, and 0.2% to 0.25% sits in the top ten. The CDR3 has 15 amino acids. Germline values: CDR1 SEHNR, CDR2 FQNEAQ (reference sequence). Trimming left V 1 base short and J 5 bases short, with 12 bases between. Regarding this clone: Antigen unknown.

The source of this sequence is a young man in good health. The chain uses TRBV7-9 and TRBJ2-1, with D hard to call. Material: naive CD8+ T cells sorted from blood. The CDR3 coding sequence is TGTGCCAGCAGCTTAGGGGCACCGCCCGACAATGAGCAGTTCTTC. Protein sequence: CASSLGAPPDNEQFF. Full variable domain (remainder filled in from reference TRBV7-9 and TRBJ2-1): DTGVSQNPRHKITKRGQNVTFRCDPISEHNRLYWYRQTLGQGPEFLTYFQNEAQLEKSRLLSDRFSAERPKGSFSTLEIQRTEQGDSAMYLCASSLGAPPDNEQFFGPGTRLTVL.